These 27 T cell receptor beta chains were all obtained from the same sample, sequenced in a study of blood T cell repertoires in COVID-19. Using immunoSEQ multiplex PCR, the repertoire was profiled, and TCRdb retains in-frame clones only, with some absent. The repertoire includes around 400,000 clones, around 89% of them detected once, and 0.95% to 1.5% sits in the top ten. Sequenced sample: peripheral blood. Receptors originate from a man aged 35 to 55 with acute or convalescent COVID-19.

The chain joins TRBV3-1 (or the pseudogene TRBV3-2) to TRBJ1-3; 10 positions match TRBD1. The CDR3 length is 14 residues. With 5 bases clipped from V and 8 bases from J, the junction kept 6 bases outside the gene matches. Germline V gene lookup returns CDR1 LGHDT and CDR2 YNNKEL (reference sequence). The CDR3 DNA reads TGTGCCAGCAGCTACGGACAGGGGGGGTACACCATATATTTT. It encodes CASSYGQGGYTIYF.

This clone was found once. The genes are TRBV7-2 and TRBJ1-5; 8 bases map to TRBD1. Germline V gene sequence: CDR1 SGHTA, CDR2 FQGNSA. The CDR3 spans 15 residues. After removal of 4 bases from V and 4 bases from J, the junction contained 6 bases not matched to a gene. The CDR3 here is CASSSGQGKNQPQHF. The CDR3 bases are TGTGCCAGCAGCTCTGGACAGGGAAAGAATCAGCCCCAGCATTTT.

The chain is built from TRBV5-6 and TRBJ2-7; TRBD1 aligns across 12 bases. The CDR3 loop spans 15 amino acids. With V trimmed by 4 bases and J by 6 bases, 8 bases remained unmatched. Germline CDR1 and CDR2: SGHDT and YYEEEE. The CDR3 loop reads CASSIGTGGTGEQYF. Here the CDR3 DNA reads TGTGCCAGCAGCATCGGGACAGGGGGCACGGGCGAGCAGTACTTC.

In this sample, this clone turned up a few times. The rearrangement links TRBV24-1 to TRBJ2-2, with D maybe TRBD2 (6 bases). The germline V gene encodes CDR1 KGHDR and CDR2 SFDVKD. The CDR3 totals 16 residues. The V and J ends lost 4 bases and 4 bases respectively, with 15 bases between them. The CDR3, as DNA: TGTGCCACCAGTGACGCTACATCCGGGGGCACCGGGGAGCTGTTTTTT. It yields the protein CATSDATSGGTGELFF.

The chain uses TRBV5-5 and TRBJ2-5; D gene uncertain. Germline V CDR1 and CDR2: SGHKS, YYEKEE (reference sequence). V was trimmed by 4 bases and J by 1 base, leaving 8 bases between them. The CDR3 is made up of 13 amino acids. CDR3 protein: CASSRAPQETQYF. DNA of the CDR3: TGTGCCAGCAGCAGAGCGCCCCAAGAGACCCAGTACTTC.

CDR3 bases: TGTGCCAGCAGCCCGACAGGGACCTACGAGCAGTACTTC. This sequence encodes CASSPTGTYEQYF. The chain couples TRBV3-1 (or the pseudogene TRBV3-2) to TRBJ2-7, with TRBD1 matching 7 bases. This CDR3 spans 13 amino acids. Trimming at V came to 4 bases and at J to 2 bases, leaving 2 bases not matched to a gene. CDR1 is LGHDT and CDR2 is YNNKEL in the germline V gene (reference sequence).

V gene TRBV19 combines with J gene TRBJ2-5, with 12 bases matching TRBD1. V lost 1 base to trimming and J lost 4 bases; unmatched junction nucleotides: 1. This CDR3 is 15 amino acids long. Germline CDR1 reads LNHDA; CDR2 reads SQIVND (reference sequence). The CDR3 reads CASSIGGQGAETQYF. As DNA, the CDR3 is TGTGCCAGTAGTATAGGGGGACAGGGGGCAGAGACCCAGTACTTC.

This chain joins TRBV7-2 and TRBJ1-2, with TRBD1 matching 8 bases. The germline CDR1 and CDR2 sequences are SGHTA and FQGNSA. This CDR3 contains 13 residues. The junction had 3 bases not matched to a gene; V was cut back by 1 base and J by 8 bases. The CDR3 DNA sequence: TGTGCCAGCAGCTTAGGGACAGGGCGAGGCTACACCTTC. Translated, it gives CASSLGTGRGYTF.

V and J are TRBV3-1 (or the pseudogene TRBV3-2) and TRBJ2-3; 10 bases align to TRBD2. J was trimmed by 3 bases and V by 1 base; bases with no gene match: 10. The CDR3 length is 18 residues. Germline V gene sequence: CDR1 LGHDT, CDR2 YNNKEL (reference sequence). The CDR3, as DNA: TGTGCCAGCAGCCAAGTAATCGGTAGCGGGGGGAGTACAGATACGCAGTATTTT. The encoded protein is CASSQVIGSGGSTDTQYF.

This clone has a single count. The genes are TRBV11-1 and TRBJ2-1, with a possible D match to TRBD1 (6 bases). With 1 base removed from V and 3 bases from J, the gap between germline ends came to 10 bases. The germline CDR1 and CDR2 sequences are SGHAT and FQDESV (reference sequence). The CDR3 length is 15 residues. For the CDR3, the DNA is TGTGCCAGCAGCTTAGGACAGGCTATCTACAATGAGCAGTTCTTC. It encodes CASSLGQAIYNEQFF.

The chain has TRBV10-3 and TRBJ1-5; D ambiguous. CDR3 length equals 15 residues. Trimming removed 3 bases from V and 9 bases from J, with 18 bases in between. Germline CDR1 and CDR2: ENHRY and SYGVKD. This chain's CDR3 is CAISERSYEGGPQHF. The CDR3 nucleotides read TGTGCCATCAGTGAACGCAGTTACGAGGGTGGGCCCCAGCATTTT.

The chain has TRBV4-3 and TRBJ1-5; possibly TRBD1 for D (6 bases). The CDR3 has 15 residues. CDR1 and CDR2 (germline): LGHNA, YSLEER. Trimming took 3 bases from V and 3 from J, leaving 12 bases between them. The CDR3 is CASSHETGPNQPQHF. In DNA, the CDR3 is TGCGCCAGCAGCCACGAAACAGGGCCCAATCAGCCCCAGCATTTT.

A note on this clone: The same CDR3 arises from other DNA sequences in this sample as well. The V gene is TRBV27, the J gene TRBJ1-5, with D possibly being TRBD1 (5 bases). The ends were cut back, 3 bases at V and 4 bases at J, with 13 bases in the middle. Germline V gene data show CDR1 as MNHEY and CDR2 as SMNVEV (reference sequence). The CDR3 is 15 residues long. DNA of the CDR3: TGTGCCAGCAGTTTTGGGGGGGGTTCGAATCAGCCCCAGCATTTT. This encodes CASSFGGGSNQPQHF.

This chain connects TRBV3-1 (or the pseudogene TRBV3-2) to TRBJ1-5; a weak D match, TRBD1 (5 bases). The CDR3 loop spans 15 amino acids. CDR1 LGHDT and CDR2 YNNKEL come from the germline V gene (reference sequence). Trimming pared 1 base from V and 0 bases from J, leaving 7 bases between. The chain's CDR3 is CASSQAGGSNQPQHF. As DNA, the CDR3 is TGTGCCAGCAGCCAAGCGGGGGGTAGCAATCAGCCCCAGCATTTT.

The chain employs TRBV6-5 and TRBJ1-1, with D possibly TRBD1 on 5 matching bases. From germline, CDR1 is MNHEY and CDR2 SVGAGI. The CDR3 sequence is 13 residues long. The germline V and J ends were trimmed by 6 bases and 1 base, with 9 bases remaining between them. This CDR3 is CASSQTANTEAFF. The CDR3 nucleotides are TGTGCCAGCAGCCAGACAGCGAACACTGAAGCTTTCTTT.

The rearrangement uses TRBV9 and TRBJ1-5, with D possibly being TRBD1 (5 bases). V gave up 4 bases and J gave up 10 bases, with 15 bases separating them. Germline V gene data show CDR1 as SGDLS and CDR2 as YYNGEE. The CDR3 is 13 amino acids. CDR3 in amino acids: CASSKWGEDPQHF. CDR3 nucleotide sequence: TGTGCCAGCAGCAAGTGGGGGGAAGACCCCCAGCATTTT. The whole variable domain, remainder taken from reference TRBV9 and TRBJ1-5, is DSGVTQTPKHLITATGQRVTLRCSPRSGDLSVYWYQQSLDQGLQFLIQYYNGEERAKGNILERFSAQQFPDLHSELNLSSLELGDSALYFCASSKWGEDPQHFGDGTRLSIL.

The V gene is TRBV28, the J gene TRBJ2-5; D might be TRBD2 (6 bases). V gave up 7 bases and J gave up 2 bases, with 26 bases separating them. This CDR3 has 18 amino acids. Germline V CDR1 and CDR2: MDHEN, SYDVKM. CDR3 bases: TGTGCCAGCACGCCTAAGAGACTCCAGGGACTTCAGCAAGAGACCCAGTACTTC. This gives the protein CASTPKRLQGLQQETQYF. The full variable domain, in which reference TRBV28 and TRBJ2-5 provide the parts outside the CDR3, is DVKVTQSSRYLVKRTGEKVFLECVQDMDHENMFWYRQDPGLGLRLIYFSYDVKMKEKGDIPEGYSVSREKKERFSLILESASTNQTSMYLCASTPKRLQGLQQETQYFGPGTRLLVL.

Comment on this clone: The same CDR3 can be traced to other DNA sequences in this sample. V gene TRBV3-1 (or the pseudogene TRBV3-2) combines with J gene TRBJ1-3, with D perhaps TRBD1 (5 bases). This CDR3 has 15 residues. The V end was cut by 0 bases, the J end by 3 bases, with 9 bases between. CDR1 is LGHDT, CDR2 YNNKEL, per germline (reference sequence). This CDR3 is CASSQDRVSGNTIYF. The CDR3 bases are TGTGCCAGCAGCCAAGACAGGGTTAGTGGAAACACCATATATTTT.

The chain couples TRBV28 to TRBJ1-5; D uncertain. Trimming left V 8 bases short and J 2 bases short, with 10 bases between. CDR3 length: 13 residues. Per the germline V gene, CDR1 is MDHEN and CDR2 is SYDVKM. CDR3 coding DNA: TGTGCCAGCCAAAAGGAGGGCAATCAGCCCCAGCATTTT. Translating gives CASQKEGNQPQHF.

The chain combines TRBV28 with TRBJ1-4; a weak D match, TRBD1 (5 bases). V was pared by 9 bases and J by 2 bases, with 22 bases between. CDR1 and CDR2 (germline): MDHEN, SYDVKM. The CDR3 has 17 residues. CDR3 sequence: CASFGSPPGLTNEKLFF. In nucleotides, the CDR3 is TGTGCCAGTTTTGGGTCGCCCCCGGGACTTACTAATGAAAAACTGTTTTTT.

V gene TRBV28 combines with J gene TRBJ2-1; 8 nucleotides align to TRBD2. Germline V lookup: CDR1 MDHEN, CDR2 SYDVKM. This CDR3 is built from 18 residues. V was clipped by 1 base and J by 4 bases; unmatched bases: 12. The CDR3 region is CASSLLNSGSLGYNEQFF. The CDR3 nucleotides read TGTGCCAGCAGTTTATTGAACAGCGGGAGTTTGGGATACAATGAGCAGTTCTTC.

The rearrangement joins TRBV27 to TRBJ2-7, with TRBD1 identical over 7 bases. The CDR3 is made up of 15 amino acids. The trim removed 2 bases at V and 0 bases at J, leaving 4 bases unmatched. Germline CDR1 and CDR2: MNHEY and SMNVEV (reference sequence). This chain's CDR3 is CASSLGDSHSYEQYF. CDR3 sequence (DNA): TGTGCCAGCAGTTTAGGGGACAGTCACTCCTACGAGCAGTACTTC.

This clone appeared a single time. The gene calls are TRBV5-1 and TRBJ2-7; 7 nucleotides align to TRBD1. Germline values: CDR1 SGHRS, CDR2 YFSETQ. CDR3 length equals 16 residues. After removal of 0 bases from V and 0 bases from J, the junction contained 6 bases not matched to a gene. The CDR3 spells CASSLETGPTSYEQYF. In nucleotides, the CDR3 is TGCGCCAGCAGCTTGGAGACAGGGCCAACCTCCTACGAGCAGTACTTC.

This clone was detected once. The J gene is TRBJ2-3, the V gene TRBV5-1, with TRBD2 identical over 9 bases. The CDR3 consists of 15 residues. Trimming took 5 bases from V and 4 from J; bases not matched to a gene: 8. Looked up from germline, CDR1 is SGHRS and CDR2 is YFSETQ. The CDR3 DNA reads as TGCGCCAGCAGAGTTAGCGGGAGAACCGCAGATACGCAGTATTTT. Translation: CASRVSGRTADTQYF.

The V call is TRBV7-9, the J call TRBJ1-1; maybe TRBD1 (5 bases). Per the germline V gene, CDR1 is SEHNR and CDR2 is FQNEAQ (reference sequence). Trimming shortened V by 8 bases and J by 5 bases, and 12 bases separated the two germline ends. This CDR3 has 12 amino acids. The CDR3 DNA reads TGTGCCAGCGGTGCTCAGGGTACTGAAGCTTTCTTT. Amino acid sequence: CASGAQGTEAFF.

The rearrangement links TRBV3-1 (or the pseudogene TRBV3-2) to TRBJ1-6; no clear D gene. V was clipped by 0 bases and J by 9 bases, with 12 bases between them. Germline V gives CDR1 LGHDT, CDR2 YNNKEL (reference sequence). The CDR3 loop spans 15 amino acids. The CDR3 DNA sequence: TGTGCCAGCAGCCAAGATAGCAGTGGGAGTTCACCCCTCCACTTT. It encodes CASSQDSSGSSPLHF.

The chain combines TRBV6-5 with TRBJ1-1, with D maybe TRBD1 (6 bases). CDR1 and CDR2 from the germline V gene are MNHEY and SVGAGI. V was pared by 4 bases and J by 1 base, with 10 bases between. The CDR3 length is 14 residues. The CDR3 region has the DNA TGTGCCAGCAGTTGGACAGACACGAACACTGAAGCTTTCTTT. Its translation is CASSWTDTNTEAFF.